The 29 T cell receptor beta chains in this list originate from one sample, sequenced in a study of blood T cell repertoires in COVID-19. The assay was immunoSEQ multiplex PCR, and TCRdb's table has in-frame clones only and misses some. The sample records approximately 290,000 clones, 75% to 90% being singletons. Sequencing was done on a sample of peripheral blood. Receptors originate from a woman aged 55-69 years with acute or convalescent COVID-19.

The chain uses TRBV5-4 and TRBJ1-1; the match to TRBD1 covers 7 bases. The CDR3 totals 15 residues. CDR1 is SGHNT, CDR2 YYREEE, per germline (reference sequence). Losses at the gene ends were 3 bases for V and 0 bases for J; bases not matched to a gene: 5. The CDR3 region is CASSSPGQMNTEAFF. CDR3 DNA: TGTGCCAGCAGCTCCCCGGGACAGATGAACACTGAAGCTTTCTTT.

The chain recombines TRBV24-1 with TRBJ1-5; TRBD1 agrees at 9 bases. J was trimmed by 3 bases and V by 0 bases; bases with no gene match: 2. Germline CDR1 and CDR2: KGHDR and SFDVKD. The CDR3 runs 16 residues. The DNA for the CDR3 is TGTGCCACCAGTGATTTGCGGACAGGGGACAATCAGCCCCAGCATTTT. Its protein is CATSDLRTGDNQPQHF.

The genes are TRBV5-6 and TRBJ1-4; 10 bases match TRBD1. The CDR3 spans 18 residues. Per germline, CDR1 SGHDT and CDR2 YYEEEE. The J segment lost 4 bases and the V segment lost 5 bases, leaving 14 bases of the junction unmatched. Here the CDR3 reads CASSSRTGGLFGNEKLFF. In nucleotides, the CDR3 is TGTGCCAGCAGTTCCCGGACAGGGGGTCTTTTCGGTAATGAAAAACTGTTTTTT.

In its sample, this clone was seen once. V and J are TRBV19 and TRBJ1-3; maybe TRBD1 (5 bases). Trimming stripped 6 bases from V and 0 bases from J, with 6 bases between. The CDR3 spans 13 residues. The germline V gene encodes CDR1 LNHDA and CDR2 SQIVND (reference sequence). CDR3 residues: CASRTVSGNTIYF. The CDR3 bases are TGTGCCAGTAGGACAGTCTCTGGAAACACCATATATTTT. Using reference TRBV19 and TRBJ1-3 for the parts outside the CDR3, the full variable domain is DGGITQSPKYLFRKEGQNVTLSCEQNLNHDAMYWYRQDPGQGLRLIYYSQIVNDFQKGDIAEGYSVSREKKESFPLTVTSAQKNPTAFYLCASRTVSGNTIYFGEGSWLTVV.

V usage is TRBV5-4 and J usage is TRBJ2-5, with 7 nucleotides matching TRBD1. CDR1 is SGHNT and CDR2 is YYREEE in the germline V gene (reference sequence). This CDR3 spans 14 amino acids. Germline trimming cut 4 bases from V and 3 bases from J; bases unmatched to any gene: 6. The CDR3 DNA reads TGTGCCAGCAGCCGTGGGACAGCTAAAGAGACCCAGTACTTC. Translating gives CASSRGTAKETQYF. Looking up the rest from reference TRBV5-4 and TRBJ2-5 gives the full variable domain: ETGVTQSPTHLIKTRGQQVTLRCSSQSGHNTVSWYQQALGQGPQFIFQYYREEENGRGNFPPRFSGLQFPNYSSELNVNALELDDSALYLCASSRGTAKETQYFGPGTRLLVL.

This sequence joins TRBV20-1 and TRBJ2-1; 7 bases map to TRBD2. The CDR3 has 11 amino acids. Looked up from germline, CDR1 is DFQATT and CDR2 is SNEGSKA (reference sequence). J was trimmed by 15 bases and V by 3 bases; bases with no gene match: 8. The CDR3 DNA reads TGCAGTGCTAGGATGGGACTACGGCGGTTCTTC. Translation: CSARMGLRRFF.

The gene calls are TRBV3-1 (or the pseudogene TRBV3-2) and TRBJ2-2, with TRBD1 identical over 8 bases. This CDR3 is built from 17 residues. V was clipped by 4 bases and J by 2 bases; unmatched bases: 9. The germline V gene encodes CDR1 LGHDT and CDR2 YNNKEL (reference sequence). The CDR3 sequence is CASSPIPGQGNTGELFF. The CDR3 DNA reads TGTGCCAGCAGCCCGATTCCAGGACAGGGAAACACCGGGGAGCTGTTTTTT.

As DNA, the CDR3 is TGTGCCAGCAGCGGGGGGGCGGGAGGCCCTCACACAGATACGCAGTATTTT. The encoded protein is CASSGGAGGPHTDTQYF. The V and J genes are TRBV5-4 and TRBJ2-3; the match to TRBD2 covers 8 bases. Germline V gene sequence: CDR1 SGHNT, CDR2 YYREEE (reference sequence). The CDR3 has 17 residues. J gave up 2 bases and V 4 bases, and 12 bases lay outside the gene matches.

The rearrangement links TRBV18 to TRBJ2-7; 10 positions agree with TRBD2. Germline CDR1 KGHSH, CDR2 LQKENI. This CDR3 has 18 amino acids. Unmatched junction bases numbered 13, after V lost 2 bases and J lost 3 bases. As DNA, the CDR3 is TGTGCCAGCTCACCATTGGCTAGCGGGAGTGGTCTTCACTACGAGCAGTACTTC. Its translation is CASSPLASGSGLHYEQYF.

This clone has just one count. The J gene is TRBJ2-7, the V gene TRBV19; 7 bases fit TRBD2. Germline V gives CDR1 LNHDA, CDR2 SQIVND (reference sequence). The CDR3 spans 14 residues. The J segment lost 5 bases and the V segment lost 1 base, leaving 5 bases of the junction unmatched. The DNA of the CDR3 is TGTGCCAGTAGTATAGTCGTACGGGGGGACGAGCAGTACTTC. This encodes CASSIVVRGDEQYF.

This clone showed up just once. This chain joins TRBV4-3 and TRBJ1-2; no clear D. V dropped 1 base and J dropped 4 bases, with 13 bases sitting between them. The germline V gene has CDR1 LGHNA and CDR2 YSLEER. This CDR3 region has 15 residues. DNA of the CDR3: TGCGCCAGCAGCCAAGGATCAGGCCCTGGCTATGGCTACACCTTC. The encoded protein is CASSQGSGPGYGYTF.

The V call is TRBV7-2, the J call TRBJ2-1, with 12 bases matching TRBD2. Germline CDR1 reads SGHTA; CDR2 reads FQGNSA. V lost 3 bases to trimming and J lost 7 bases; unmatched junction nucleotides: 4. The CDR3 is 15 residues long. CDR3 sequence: CASSLTSGSRNEQFF. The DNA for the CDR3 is TGTGCCAGCAGCTTGACTAGCGGGAGTAGAAATGAGCAGTTCTTC.

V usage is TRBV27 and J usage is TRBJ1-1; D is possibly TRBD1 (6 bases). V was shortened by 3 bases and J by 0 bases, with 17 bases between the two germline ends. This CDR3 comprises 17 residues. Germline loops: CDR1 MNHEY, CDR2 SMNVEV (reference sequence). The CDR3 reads CASSFRRTGTMNTEAFF. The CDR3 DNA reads TGTGCCAGCAGTTTTCGGCGTACAGGGACGATGAACACTGAAGCTTTCTTT.

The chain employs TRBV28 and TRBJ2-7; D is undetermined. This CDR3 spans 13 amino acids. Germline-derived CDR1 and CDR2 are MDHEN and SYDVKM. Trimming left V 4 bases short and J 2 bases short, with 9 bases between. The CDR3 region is CASSWSNTYEQYF. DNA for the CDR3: TGTGCCAGCAGTTGGAGCAACACCTACGAGCAGTACTTC.

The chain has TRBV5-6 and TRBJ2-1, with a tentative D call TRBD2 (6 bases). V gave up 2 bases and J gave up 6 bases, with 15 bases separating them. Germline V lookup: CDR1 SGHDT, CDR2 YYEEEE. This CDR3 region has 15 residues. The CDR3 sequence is CASSLRAPGSNEQFF. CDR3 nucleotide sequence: TGTGCCAGCAGCTTAAGGGCCCCCGGGAGCAATGAGCAGTTCTTC.

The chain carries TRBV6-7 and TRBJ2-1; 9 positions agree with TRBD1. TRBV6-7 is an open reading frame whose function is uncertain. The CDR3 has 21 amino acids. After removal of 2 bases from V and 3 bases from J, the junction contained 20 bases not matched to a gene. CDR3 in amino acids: CASSYHPRDRVTIGVYNEQFF. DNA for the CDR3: TGTGCCAGCAGTTACCACCCTCGGGACAGGGTGACCATAGGGGTCTACAATGAGCAGTTCTTC.

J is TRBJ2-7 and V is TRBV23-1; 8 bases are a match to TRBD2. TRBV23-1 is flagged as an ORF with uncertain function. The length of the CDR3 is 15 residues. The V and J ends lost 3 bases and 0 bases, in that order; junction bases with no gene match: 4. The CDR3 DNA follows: TGCGCCAGCAGTCAGACCGGGACTAGCTCCTACGAGCAGTACTTC. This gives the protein CASSQTGTSSYEQYF.

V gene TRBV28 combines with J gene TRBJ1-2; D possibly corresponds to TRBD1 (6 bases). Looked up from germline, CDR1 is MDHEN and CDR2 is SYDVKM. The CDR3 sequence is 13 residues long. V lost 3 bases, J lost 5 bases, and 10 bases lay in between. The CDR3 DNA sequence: TGTGCCAGCAGTTTGAGGACAGCGTATGGCTACACCTTC. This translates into CASSLRTAYGYTF.

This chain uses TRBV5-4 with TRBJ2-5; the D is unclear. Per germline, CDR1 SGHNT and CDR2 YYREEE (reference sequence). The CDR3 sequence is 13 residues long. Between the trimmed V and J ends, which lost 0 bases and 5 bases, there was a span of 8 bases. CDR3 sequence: CASSLALKETQYF. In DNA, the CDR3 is TGTGCCAGCAGCTTGGCACTGAAGGAGACCCAGTACTTC.

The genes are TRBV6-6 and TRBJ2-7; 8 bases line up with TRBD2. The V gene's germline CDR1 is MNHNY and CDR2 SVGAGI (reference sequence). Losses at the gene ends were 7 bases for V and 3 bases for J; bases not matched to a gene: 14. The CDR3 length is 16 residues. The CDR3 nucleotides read TGTGCCAGCACCCCCCGAGAGGGGACTAGTATCTACGAGCAGTACTTC. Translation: CASTPREGTSIYEQYF.

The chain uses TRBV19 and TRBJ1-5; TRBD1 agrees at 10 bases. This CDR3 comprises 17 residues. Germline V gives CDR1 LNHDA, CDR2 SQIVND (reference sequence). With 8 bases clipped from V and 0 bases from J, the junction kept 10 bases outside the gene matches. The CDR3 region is CASSVGTGDYSNQPQHF. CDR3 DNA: TGTGCCAGTTCCGTGGGGACAGGGGACTATAGCAATCAGCCCCAGCATTTT.

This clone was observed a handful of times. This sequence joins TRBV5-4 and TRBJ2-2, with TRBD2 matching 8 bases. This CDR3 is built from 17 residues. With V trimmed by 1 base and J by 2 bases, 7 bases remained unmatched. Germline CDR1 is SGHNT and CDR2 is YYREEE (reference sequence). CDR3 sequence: CASSLQAGALNTGELFF. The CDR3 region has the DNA TGTGCCAGCAGCTTGCAAGCGGGGGCCCTAAACACCGGGGAGCTGTTTTTT.

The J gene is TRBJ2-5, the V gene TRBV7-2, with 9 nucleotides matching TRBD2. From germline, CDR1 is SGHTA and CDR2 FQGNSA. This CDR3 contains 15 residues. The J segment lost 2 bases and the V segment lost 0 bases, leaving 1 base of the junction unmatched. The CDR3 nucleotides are TGTGCCAGCAGCTTAGCGCTAGCGGGACAAGAGACCCAGTACTTC. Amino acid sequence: CASSLALAGQETQYF.

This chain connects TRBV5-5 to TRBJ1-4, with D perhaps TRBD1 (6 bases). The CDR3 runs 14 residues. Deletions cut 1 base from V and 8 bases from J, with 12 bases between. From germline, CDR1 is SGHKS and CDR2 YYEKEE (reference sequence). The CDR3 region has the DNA TGTGCCAGCAGCTTGCTCCAGGGGATAGAAAAACTGTTTTTT. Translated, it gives CASSLLQGIEKLFF.

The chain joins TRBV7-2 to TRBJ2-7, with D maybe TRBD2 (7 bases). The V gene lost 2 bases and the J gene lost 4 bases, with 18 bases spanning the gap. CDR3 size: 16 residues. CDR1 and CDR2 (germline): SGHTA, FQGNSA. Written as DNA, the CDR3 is TGTGCCAGCAGCTTAAGGGGAGGGGGACACCGATACGAGCAGTACTTC. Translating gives CASSLRGGGHRYEQYF.

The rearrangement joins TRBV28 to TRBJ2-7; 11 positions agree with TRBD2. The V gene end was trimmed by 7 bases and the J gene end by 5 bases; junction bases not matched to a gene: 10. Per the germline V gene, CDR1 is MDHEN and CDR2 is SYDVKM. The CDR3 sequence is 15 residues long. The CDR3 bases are TGTGCCAGCAAGGGGCTAGCGGGGGGTCTCAACGAGCAGTACTTC. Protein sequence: CASKGLAGGLNEQYF. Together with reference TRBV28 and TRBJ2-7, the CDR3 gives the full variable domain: DVKVTQSSRYLVKRTGEKVFLECVQDMDHENMFWYRQDPGLGLRLIYFSYDVKMKEKGDIPEGYSVSREKKERFSLILESASTNQTSMYLCASKGLAGGLNEQYFGPGTRLTVT.

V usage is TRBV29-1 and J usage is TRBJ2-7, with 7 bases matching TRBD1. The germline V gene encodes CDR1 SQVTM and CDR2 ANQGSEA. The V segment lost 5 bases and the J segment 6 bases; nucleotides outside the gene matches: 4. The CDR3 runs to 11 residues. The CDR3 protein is CSVRQGGEQYF. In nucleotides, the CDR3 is TGCAGCGTTAGACAGGGCGGCGAGCAGTACTTC.

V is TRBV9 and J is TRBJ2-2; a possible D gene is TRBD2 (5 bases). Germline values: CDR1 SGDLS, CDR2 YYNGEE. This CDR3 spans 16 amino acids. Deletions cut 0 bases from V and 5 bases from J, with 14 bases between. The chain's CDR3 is CASSVGLLAGTGELFF. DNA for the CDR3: TGTGCCAGCAGCGTAGGTCTCCTAGCTGGGACCGGGGAGCTGTTTTTT. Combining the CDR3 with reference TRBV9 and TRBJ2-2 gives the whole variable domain DSGVTQTPKHLITATGQRVTLRCSPRSGDLSVYWYQQSLDQGLQFLIQYYNGEERAKGNILERFSAQQFPDLHSELNLSSLELGDSALYFCASSVGLLAGTGELFFGEGSRLTVL.

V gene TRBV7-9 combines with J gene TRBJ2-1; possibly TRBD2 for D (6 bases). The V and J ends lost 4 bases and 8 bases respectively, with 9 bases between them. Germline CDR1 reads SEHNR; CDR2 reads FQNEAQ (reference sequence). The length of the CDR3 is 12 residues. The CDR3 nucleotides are TGTGCCAGCAGCTCGACGGGGGATGAGCAGTTCTTC. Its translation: CASSSTGDEQFF.